This T cell receptor beta chain derives from a study of CD8+ T cells in alopecia areata. Overall study results and limits: Scalp clonality, along with expanded CD8+ clones among the top 100, was significantly decreased by tofacitinib.

CDR3 size: 15 residues. Trimming shortened V by 5 bases and J by 3 bases, and 19 bases separated the two germline ends. Looked up from germline, CDR1 is GTSNPN and CDR2 is SVGIG (reference sequence). Remarks on this clone: Its antigen is unknown.

RNA extraction was followed by reverse transcription into cDNA, which acted as the sequencing template. Assay: immunoSEQ multiplex PCR; the TCRdb copy retains only in-frame clones and omits some. This table has under 300,000 clones, 45% to 70% appearing once. Sample treatment: oral pan-JAK inhibitor, 5-10 mg twice daily. The chain couples TRBV30 to TRBJ1-1; D perhaps matches TRBD1 (5 bases). This TCR was recovered from a human donor with alopecia areata. The material sequenced was CD4+ T cells sorted from blood, taken at roughly week 52, from a patient treated with tofacitinib. The CDR3 protein is CAWVKPGPRDTEAFF. The CDR3 DNA sequence: TGTGCCTGGGTGAAACCGGGACCCAGGGACACTGAAGCTTTCTTT.